The following is a T cell receptor (beta chain) sequence with its context. This sample is drawn from a study of shared clonotypes between healthy human individuals. The trim removed 0 bases at V and 8 bases at J, leaving 10 bases unmatched. This CDR3 spans 16 amino acids. The germline V gene encodes CDR1 SGHNT and CDR2 YYREEE (reference sequence). Repertoires were generated with immunoSEQ multiplex PCR, while TCRdb's copy carries only in-frame clones and drops some. This table has approximately 2,300,000 clones, under 95% appearing once. This sequence was found in a man between 18 and 29 years old in good health. Some clones in this sample may be carry-over from other donors' samples. Material: naive CD4+ T cells from PBMCs. Subset meaning: CD45RA+ positively selected. The chain combines TRBV5-4 with TRBJ1-2; 10 bases fit TRBD1. The CDR3 bases are TGTGCCAGCAGCTTGGATCGGACAGGGGGTTTGGGAGGCTACACCTTC. Encoded protein: CASSLDRTGGLGGYTF.